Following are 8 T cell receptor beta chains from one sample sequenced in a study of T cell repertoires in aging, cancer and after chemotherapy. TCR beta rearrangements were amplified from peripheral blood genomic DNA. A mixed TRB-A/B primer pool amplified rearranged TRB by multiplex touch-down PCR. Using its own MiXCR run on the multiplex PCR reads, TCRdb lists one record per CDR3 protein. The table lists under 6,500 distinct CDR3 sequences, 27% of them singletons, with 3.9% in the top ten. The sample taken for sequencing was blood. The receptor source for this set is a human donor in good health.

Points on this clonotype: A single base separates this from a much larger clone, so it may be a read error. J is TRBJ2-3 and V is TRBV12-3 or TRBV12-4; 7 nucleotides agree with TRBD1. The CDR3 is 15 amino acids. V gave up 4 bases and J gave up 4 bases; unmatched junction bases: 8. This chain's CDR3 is CASSYLHRGSDTQYF. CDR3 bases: TGTGCCAGCAGTTACTTGCACAGGGGATCAGATACGCAGTATTTT.

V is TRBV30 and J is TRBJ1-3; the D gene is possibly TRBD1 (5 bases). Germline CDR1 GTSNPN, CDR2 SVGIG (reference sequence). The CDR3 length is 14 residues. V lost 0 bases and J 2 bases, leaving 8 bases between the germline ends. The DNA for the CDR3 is TGTGCCTGGAGTGTAGGGGCAGCTGGAAACACCATATATTTT. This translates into CAWSVGAAGNTIYF.

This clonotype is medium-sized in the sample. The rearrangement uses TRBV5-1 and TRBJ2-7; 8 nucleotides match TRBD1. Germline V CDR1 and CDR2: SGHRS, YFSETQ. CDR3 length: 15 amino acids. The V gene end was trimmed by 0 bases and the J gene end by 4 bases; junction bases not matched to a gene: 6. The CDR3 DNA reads TGCGCCAGCAGCTTGGGACAGGGGCCAGCTTACGAGCAGTACTTC. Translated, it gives CASSLGQGPAYEQYF.

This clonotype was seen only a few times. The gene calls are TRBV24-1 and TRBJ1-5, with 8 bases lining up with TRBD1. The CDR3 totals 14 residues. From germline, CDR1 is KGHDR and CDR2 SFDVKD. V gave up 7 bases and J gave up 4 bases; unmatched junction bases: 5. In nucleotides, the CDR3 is TGTGCCACCAGAGGGACAGGCCGAAATCAGCCCCAGCATTTT. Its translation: CATRGTGRNQPQHF.

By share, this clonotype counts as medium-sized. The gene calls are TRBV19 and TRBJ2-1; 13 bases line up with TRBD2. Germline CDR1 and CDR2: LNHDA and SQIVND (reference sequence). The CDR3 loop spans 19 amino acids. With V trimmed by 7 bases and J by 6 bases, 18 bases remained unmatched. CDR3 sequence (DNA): TGTGCCAGTACCGATCCTTCCGGGACTAGCGGGAAAGTACGCAATGAGCAGTTCTTC. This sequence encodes CASTDPSGTSGKVRNEQFF. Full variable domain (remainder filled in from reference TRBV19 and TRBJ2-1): DGGITQSPKYLFRKEGQNVTLSCEQNLNHDAMYWYRQDPGQGLRLIYYSQIVNDFQKGDIAEGYSVSREKKESFPLTVTSAQKNPTAFYLCASTDPSGTSGKVRNEQFFGPGTRLTVL.

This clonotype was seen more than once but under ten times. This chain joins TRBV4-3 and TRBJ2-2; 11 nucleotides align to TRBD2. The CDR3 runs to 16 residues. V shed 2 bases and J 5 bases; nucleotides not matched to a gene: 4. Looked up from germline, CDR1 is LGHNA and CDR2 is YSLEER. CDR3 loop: CASSQTSGRMTGELFF. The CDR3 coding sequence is TGCGCCAGCAGCCAAACTAGCGGGAGAATGACCGGGGAGCTGTTTTTT.

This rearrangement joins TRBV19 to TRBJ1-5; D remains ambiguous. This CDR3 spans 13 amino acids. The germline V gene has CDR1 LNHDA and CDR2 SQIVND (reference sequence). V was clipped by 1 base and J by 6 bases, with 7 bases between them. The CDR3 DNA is TGTGCCAGTAGTATAGGTGTCGTTCAGCCCCAGCATTTT. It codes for CASSIGVVQPQHF.

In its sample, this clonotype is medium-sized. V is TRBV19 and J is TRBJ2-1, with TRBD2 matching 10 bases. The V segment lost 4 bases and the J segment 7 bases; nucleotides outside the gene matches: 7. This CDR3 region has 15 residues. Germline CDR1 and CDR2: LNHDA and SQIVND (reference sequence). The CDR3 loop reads CASSRASGGLNEQFF. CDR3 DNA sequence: TGTGCCAGTAGTAGGGCTAGCGGGGGACTTAATGAGCAGTTCTTC.